These T cell receptor beta chains were read from a single sample in a study of T cell repertoires in cytomegalovirus infection. Antigens of these TCRs are unknown. MiXCR, run by TCRdb on the reads, gives a single entry per CDR3 protein. Seen here are hundreds of thousands of distinct CDR3 sequences, around 30% observed once, and the top ten hold 17%. The sample consisted of cultured PBMCs, taken from culture after CMV antigen stimulation. The receptors here all came from a human donor in good health (CMV status not recorded). Some clones in this sample may be carry-over from other donors' samples. CDR3s include the opening cysteine and the closing phenylalanine or tryptophan. D genes are given only for firm matches. The size of a clone is reported for some rows only, either as once, few or many, or as a class for expanded clones.

clone size	V gene	D gene	J gene	CDR3 DNA	CDR3 protein
.	TRBV12-3/TRBV12-4	TRBD1	TRBJ1-5	TGTGCCAGTAGAGGGACAGGGGGTCAGCCCCAGCATTTT	CASRGTGGQPQHF
once	TRBV19	TRBD1	TRBJ1-1	TGTGCCAGTAGTATGAGGGGGCAGGATGGCACTGAAGCTTTCTTT	CASSMRGQDGTEAFF
.	TRBV7-2	TRBD2	TRBJ2-3	TGTGCCAGCAGCCGACGGACTAGCGGGCCGTATACGCAGTATTTT	CASSRRTSGPYTQYF
.	TRBV19	TRBD1	TRBJ2-7	TGTGCCAGTAGGGCAGGGACAGGGACTTACGAGCAGTACTTC	CASRAGTGTYEQYF
.	TRBV11-2	TRBD2	TRBJ2-1	TGTGCCAGCAGCTCTTGGACTAGCGGGAGGGACAATGAGCAGTTCTTC	CASSSWTSGRDNEQFF
.	TRBV3-1	.	TRBJ1-5	TGTGCCAGCAGCCAAGGCGAGCAGCCCCAGCATTTT	CASSQGEQPQHF
few	TRBV7-9	TRBD1	TRBJ1-1	TGTGCCAGCAGCTTAGCGGGGACAGCTACTGAAGCTTTCTTT	CASSLAGTATEAFF
.	TRBV12-5	.	TRBJ2-3	TGTGCTAGTGGGAGGATAGCCCCAATCACAGATACGCAGTATTTT	CASGRIAPITDTQYF
.	TRBV7-1	.	TRBJ1-3	TGTGCCAGCAGCCCAGCGGGTATTGGGCAGCTTGTAAACACCATATATTTT	CASSPAGIGQLVNTIYF
.	TRBV2	TRBD2	TRBJ2-3	TGTGCCAGCGGTTTGGTAGCGGGAGCCCCTAGCACAGATACGCAGTATTTT	CASGLVAGAPSTDTQYF
.	TRBV28	.	TRBJ1-4	TGTGCCAGCAGACCAGACGATGAAAAACTGTTTTTT	CASRPDDEKLFF
.	TRBV28	.	TRBJ2-3	TGTGCCAGCAGCCATCTAGGAGGATGGGCCACAGATACGCAGTATTTT	CASSHLGGWATDTQYF
.	TRBV20-1	TRBD2	TRBJ2-5	TGCAGTGCCGGATTGCTAGCGGGAGTGGGCAAACAAGAGACCCAGTACTTC	CSAGLLAGVGKQETQYF
.	TRBV7-9	.	TRBJ1-1	TGTGCCAGCACCTTAATGGGGAACACTGAAGCTTTCTTT	CASTLMGNTEAFF
.	TRBV27	TRBD1	TRBJ2-7	TGTGCCAGCAGTTGGGCGACAGGGAAGTCTTACGAGCAGTACTTC	CASSWATGKSYEQYF
.	TRBV7-2	TRBD2	TRBJ2-5	TGTGCCAGCAGCAAGGCTAGCGGCCAAGAGACCCAGTACTTC	CASSKASGQETQYF
many	TRBV11-2	.	TRBJ2-1	TGTGCCAGCAGCCCGCGAGGGGCAGGGGCGTCCTACAATGAGCAGTTCTTC	CASSPRGAGASYNEQFF
.	TRBV27	.	TRBJ1-1	TGTGCCAGCAGTTTATTGAGTTGGGGAGGGAACACTGAAGCTTTCTTT	CASSLLSWGGNTEAFF
many	TRBV18	.	TRBJ1-2	TGTGCCAGCTCACCACCTTCGTTCGGGGACACTAACTATGGCTACACCTTC	CASSPPSFGDTNYGYTF
few	TRBV28	.	TRBJ1-1	TGTGCCAGCAACGAGGATGTCACTGAAGCTTTCTTT	CASNEDVTEAFF
few	TRBV6-2/TRBV6-3	.	TRBJ1-5	TGTGCCAGCAGTATCAGCTATCTCGGACAGCCCCAGCATTTT	CASSISYLGQPQHF
.	TRBV6-5	TRBD1	TRBJ2-7	TGTGCCACTTCGATCTCCGGGACAGGGGTCTACGAGCAGTACTTC	CATSISGTGVYEQYF
once	TRBV28	.	TRBJ1-5	TGTGCCAGCAAAGATACTCACAATCAGCCCCAGCATTTT	CASKDTHNQPQHF